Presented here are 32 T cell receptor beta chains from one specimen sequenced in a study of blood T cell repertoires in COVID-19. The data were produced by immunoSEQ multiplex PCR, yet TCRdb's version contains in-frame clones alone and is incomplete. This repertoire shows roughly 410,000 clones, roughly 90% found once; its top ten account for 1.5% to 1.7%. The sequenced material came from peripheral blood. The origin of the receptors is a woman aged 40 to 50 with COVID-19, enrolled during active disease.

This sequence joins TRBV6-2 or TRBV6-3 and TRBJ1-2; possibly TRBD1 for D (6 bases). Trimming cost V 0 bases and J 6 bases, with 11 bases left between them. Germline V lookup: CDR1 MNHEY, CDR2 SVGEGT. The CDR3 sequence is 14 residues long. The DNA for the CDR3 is TGTGCCAGCAGTTACTCATCAGGGGAAGATGGCTACACCTTC. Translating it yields CASSYSSGEDGYTF.

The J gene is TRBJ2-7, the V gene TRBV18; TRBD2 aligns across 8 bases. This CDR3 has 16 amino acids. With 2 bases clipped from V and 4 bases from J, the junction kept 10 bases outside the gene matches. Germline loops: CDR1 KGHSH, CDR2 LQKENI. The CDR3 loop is CASSPAGAGRGYEQYF. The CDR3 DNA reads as TGTGCCAGCTCACCAGCCGGAGCCGGGAGGGGGTACGAGCAGTACTTC.

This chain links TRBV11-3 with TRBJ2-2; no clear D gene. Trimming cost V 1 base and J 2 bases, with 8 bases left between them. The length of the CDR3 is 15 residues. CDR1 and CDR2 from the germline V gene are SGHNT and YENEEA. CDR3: CASSLGKPNTGELFF. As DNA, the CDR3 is TGTGCCAGCAGCTTAGGAAAGCCCAACACCGGGGAGCTGTTTTTT.

The CDR3 is CASSPDRGNTEAFF. CDR3 nucleotides: TGTGCCAGCAGCCCAGACAGGGGGAACACTGAAGCTTTCTTT. The chain combines TRBV6-5 with TRBJ1-1, with 8 bases lining up with TRBD1. Germline CDR1 and CDR2: MNHEY and SVGAGI. After removal of 6 bases from V and 1 base from J, the junction contained 4 bases not matched to a gene. The CDR3 is 14 residues long.

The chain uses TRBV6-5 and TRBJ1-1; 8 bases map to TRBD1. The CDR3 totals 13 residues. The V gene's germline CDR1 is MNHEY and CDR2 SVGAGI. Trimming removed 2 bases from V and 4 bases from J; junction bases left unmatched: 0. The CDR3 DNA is TGTGCCAGCAGTTACGGACAGGGCACTGAAGCTTTCTTT. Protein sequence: CASSYGQGTEAFF.

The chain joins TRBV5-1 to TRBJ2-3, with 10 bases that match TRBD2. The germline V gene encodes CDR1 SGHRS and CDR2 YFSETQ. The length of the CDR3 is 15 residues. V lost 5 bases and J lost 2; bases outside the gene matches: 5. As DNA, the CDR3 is TGCGCCAGCAGAGGGGGACTAGCGTTCACAGATACGCAGTATTTT. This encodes CASRGGLAFTDTQYF.

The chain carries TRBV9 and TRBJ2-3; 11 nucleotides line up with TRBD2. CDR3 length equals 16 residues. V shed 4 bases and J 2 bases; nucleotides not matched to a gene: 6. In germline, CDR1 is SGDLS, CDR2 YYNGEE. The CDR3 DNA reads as TGTGCCAGCAGCACGGCTAGCGGGGGGCACACAGATACGCAGTATTTT. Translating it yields CASSTASGGHTDTQYF.

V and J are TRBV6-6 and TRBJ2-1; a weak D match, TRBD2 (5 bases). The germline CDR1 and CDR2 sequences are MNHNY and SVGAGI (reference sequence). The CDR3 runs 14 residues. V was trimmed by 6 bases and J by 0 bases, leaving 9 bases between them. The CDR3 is CASRADSSYNEQFF. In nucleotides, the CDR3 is TGTGCCAGCAGAGCGGATAGCTCCTACAATGAGCAGTTCTTC.

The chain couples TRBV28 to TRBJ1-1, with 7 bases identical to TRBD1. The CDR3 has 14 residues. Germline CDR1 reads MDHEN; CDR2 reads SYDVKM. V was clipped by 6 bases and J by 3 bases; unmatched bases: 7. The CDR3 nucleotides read TGTGCCAGCAGCCCGAGGGGACAGTACACTGAAGCTTTCTTT. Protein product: CASSPRGQYTEAFF.

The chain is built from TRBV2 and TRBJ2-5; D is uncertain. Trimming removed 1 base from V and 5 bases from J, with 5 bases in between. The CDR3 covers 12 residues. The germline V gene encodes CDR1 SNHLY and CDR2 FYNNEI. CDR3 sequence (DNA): TGTGCCAGCAGTGAAGACTTGGAGACCCAGTACTTC. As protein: CASSEDLETQYF. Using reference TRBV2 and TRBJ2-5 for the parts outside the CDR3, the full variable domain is EPEVTQTPSHQVTQMGQEVILRCVPISNHLYFYWYRQILGQKVEFLVSFYNNEISEKSEIFDDQFSVERPDGSNFTLKIRSTKLEDSAMYFCASSEDLETQYFGPGTRLLVL.

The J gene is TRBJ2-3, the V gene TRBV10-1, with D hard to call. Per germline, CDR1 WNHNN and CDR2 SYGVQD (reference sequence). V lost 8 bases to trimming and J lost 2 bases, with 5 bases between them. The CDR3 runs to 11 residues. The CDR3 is CASYNTDTQYF. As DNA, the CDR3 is TGCGCCAGCTATAACACAGATACGCAGTATTTT.

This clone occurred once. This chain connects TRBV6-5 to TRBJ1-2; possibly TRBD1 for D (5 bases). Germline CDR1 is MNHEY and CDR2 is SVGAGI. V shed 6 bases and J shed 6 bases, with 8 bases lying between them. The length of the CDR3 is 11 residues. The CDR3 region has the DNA TGTGCCAGCAGGGGACTGAATGGCTACACCTTC. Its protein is CASRGLNGYTF.

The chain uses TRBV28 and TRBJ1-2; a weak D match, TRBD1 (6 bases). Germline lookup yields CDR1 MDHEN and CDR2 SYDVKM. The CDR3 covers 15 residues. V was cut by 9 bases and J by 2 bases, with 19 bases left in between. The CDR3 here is CASLLGGARNYGYTF. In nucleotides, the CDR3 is TGTGCCAGTCTCCTCGGGGGGGCTCGCAACTATGGCTACACCTTC.

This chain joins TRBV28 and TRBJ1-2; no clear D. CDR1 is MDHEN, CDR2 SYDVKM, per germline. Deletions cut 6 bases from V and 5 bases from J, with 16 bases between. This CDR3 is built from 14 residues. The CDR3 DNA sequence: TGTGCCAGCAGCCTAGAGAGGTACACATATGGCTACACCTTC. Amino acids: CASSLERYTYGYTF.

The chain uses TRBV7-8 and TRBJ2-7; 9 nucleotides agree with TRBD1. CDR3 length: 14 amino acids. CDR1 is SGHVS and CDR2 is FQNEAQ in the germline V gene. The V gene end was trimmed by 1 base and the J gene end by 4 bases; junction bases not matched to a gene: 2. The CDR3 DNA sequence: TGTGCCAGCAGCTTAGGTGGGACAGGGTACGAGCAGTACTTC. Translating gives CASSLGGTGYEQYF.

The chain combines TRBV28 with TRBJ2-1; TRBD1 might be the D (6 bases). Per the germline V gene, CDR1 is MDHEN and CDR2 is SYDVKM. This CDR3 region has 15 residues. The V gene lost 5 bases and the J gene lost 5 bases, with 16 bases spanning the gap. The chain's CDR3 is CASSPPGPGDNEQFF. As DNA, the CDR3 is TGTGCCAGCAGTCCTCCCGGACCAGGGGACAATGAGCAGTTCTTC.

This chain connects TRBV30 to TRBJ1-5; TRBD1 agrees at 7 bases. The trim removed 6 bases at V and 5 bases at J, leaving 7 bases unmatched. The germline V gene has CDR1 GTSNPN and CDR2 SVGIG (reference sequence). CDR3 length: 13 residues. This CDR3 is CACSTGIDQPQHF. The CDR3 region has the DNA TGTGCCTGTTCGACAGGGATCGATCAGCCCCAGCATTTT.

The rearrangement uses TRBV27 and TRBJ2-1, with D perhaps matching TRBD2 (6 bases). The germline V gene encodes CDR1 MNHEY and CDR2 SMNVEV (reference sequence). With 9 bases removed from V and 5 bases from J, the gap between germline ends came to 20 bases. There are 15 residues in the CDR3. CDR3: CASWGWGGENNEQFF. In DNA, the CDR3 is TGTGCCAGTTGGGGGTGGGGAGGAGAAAACAATGAGCAGTTCTTC.

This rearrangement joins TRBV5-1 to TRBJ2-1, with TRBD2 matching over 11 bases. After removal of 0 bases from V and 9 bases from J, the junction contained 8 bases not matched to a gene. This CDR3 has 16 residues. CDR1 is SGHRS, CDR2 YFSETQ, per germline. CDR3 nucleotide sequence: TGCGCCAGCAGCTTGGCCGGAACTAGCGGGAGTTTTGAGCAGTTCTTC. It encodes CASSLAGTSGSFEQFF.

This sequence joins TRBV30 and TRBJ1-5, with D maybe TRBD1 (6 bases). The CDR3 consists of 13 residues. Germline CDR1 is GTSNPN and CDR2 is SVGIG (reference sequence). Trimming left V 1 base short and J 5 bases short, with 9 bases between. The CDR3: CAWSAGVDQPQHF. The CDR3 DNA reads TGTGCCTGGAGTGCAGGGGTTGATCAGCCCCAGCATTTT.

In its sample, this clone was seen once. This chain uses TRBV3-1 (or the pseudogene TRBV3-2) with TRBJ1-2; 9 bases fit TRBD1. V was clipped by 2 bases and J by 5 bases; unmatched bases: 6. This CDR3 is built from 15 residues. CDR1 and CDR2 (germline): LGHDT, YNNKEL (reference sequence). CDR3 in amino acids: CASSQLQGARYGYTF. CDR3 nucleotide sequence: TGTGCCAGCAGCCAATTACAGGGGGCGAGGTATGGCTACACCTTC.

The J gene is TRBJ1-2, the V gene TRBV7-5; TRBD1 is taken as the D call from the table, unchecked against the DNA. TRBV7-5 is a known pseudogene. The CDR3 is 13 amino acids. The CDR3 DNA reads TGTGCCAGAAGCCTTGGGCAGGGGGATGGCTACACCTTC. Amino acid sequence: CARSLGQGDGYTF.

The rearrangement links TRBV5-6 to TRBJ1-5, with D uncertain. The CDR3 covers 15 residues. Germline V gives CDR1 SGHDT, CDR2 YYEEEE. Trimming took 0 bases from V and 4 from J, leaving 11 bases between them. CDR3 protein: CASSLAGLPNQPQHF. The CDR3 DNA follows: TGTGCCAGCAGCTTGGCAGGCCTTCCTAATCAGCCCCAGCATTTT.

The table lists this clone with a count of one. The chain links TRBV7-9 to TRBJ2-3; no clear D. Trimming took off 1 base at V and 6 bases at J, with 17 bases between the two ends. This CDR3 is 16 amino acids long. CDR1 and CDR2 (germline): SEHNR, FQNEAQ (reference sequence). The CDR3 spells CASSLGTSGLTDTQYF. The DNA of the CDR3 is TGTGCCAGCAGCTTAGGTACGTCCGGGTTAACGGATACGCAGTATTTT.

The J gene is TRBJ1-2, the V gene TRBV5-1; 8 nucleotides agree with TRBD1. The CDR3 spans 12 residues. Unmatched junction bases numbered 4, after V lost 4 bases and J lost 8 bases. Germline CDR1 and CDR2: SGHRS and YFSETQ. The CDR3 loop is CASSTGQAGYTF. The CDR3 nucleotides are TGCGCCAGCAGCACGGGACAGGCCGGCTACACCTTC.

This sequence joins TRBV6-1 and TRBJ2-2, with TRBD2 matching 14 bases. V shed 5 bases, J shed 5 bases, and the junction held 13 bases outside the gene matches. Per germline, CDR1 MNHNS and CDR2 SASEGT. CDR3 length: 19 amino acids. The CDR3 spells CASSKGGGLAGARTGELFF. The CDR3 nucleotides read TGTGCCAGCAGTAAAGGGGGGGGACTAGCGGGAGCAAGGACCGGGGAGCTGTTTTTT.

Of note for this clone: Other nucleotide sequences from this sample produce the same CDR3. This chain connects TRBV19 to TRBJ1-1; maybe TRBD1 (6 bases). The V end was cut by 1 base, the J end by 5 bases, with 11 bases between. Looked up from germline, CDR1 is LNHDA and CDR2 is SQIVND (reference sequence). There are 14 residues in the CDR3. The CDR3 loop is CASSIVGGSTEAFF. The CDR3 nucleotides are TGTGCCAGTAGTATAGTAGGGGGAAGTACTGAAGCTTTCTTT.

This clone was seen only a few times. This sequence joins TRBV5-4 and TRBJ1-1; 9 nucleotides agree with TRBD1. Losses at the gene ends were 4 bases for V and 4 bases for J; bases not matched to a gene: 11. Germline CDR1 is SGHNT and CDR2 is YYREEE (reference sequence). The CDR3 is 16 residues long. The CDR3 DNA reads TGTGCCAGCAGCAAAGGGACAGGGCATTCGGGCACTGAAGCTTTCTTT. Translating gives CASSKGTGHSGTEAFF.

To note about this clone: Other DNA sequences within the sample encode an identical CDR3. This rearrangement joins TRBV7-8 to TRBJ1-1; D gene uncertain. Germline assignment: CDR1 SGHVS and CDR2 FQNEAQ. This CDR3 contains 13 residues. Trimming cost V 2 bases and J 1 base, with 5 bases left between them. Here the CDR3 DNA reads TGTGCCAGCAGCTTACGGGGGAACACTGAAGCTTTCTTT. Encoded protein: CASSLRGNTEAFF.

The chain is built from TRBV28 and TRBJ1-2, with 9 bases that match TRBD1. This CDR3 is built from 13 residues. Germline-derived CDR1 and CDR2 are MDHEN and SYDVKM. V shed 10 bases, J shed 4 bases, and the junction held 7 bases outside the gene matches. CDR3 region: CATRTGALYGYTF. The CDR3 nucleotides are TGTGCCACTAGGACAGGGGCGCTCTATGGCTACACCTTC.

The CDR3 here is CASSQRTVMNTEAFF. The CDR3 DNA reads TGCGCCAGCAGCCAAAGGACAGTTATGAACACTGAAGCTTTCTTT. The V gene is TRBV4-3, the J gene TRBJ1-1; weak D call: TRBD1 (6 bases). The germline CDR1 and CDR2 sequences are LGHNA and YSLEER. The CDR3 is 15 residues long. Trimming stripped 2 bases from V and 0 bases from J, with 10 bases between.

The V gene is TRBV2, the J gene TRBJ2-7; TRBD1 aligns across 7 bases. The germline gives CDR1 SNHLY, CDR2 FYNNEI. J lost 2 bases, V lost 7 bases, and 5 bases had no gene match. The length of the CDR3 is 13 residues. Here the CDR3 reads CASNSGQAYEQYF. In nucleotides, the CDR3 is TGTGCCAGCAATTCCGGACAGGCCTACGAGCAGTACTTC.